A selection of T cell receptor beta chains follows, all from one sample in a study of blood T cells in healthy people across ages. TCRdb recomputed calls from the 5' RACE reads with MiXCR, one row per CDR3 protein. The sample carries fewer than 1.5 million distinct CDR3 sequences, approximately 42% recorded once. Sequencing used blood. These receptors were taken from a woman younger than 35 in good health. Each CDR3 is given with its conserved first and last residue. Part of the rows lack a size; the others show once, few, many or a class for expanded clones.

len: 14; v_gene: TRBV5-1; abundance: .; CDR3aa: CVSSLAGVPNEQYF
len: 16; v_gene: TRBV20-1; abundance: .; CDR3aa: CSARDGLGGGLDKQFF
len: 17; v_gene: TRBV20-1; abundance: few; CDR3aa: CSAWGFRTAAINYGYTF
len: 15; v_gene: TRBV20-1; abundance: .; CDR3aa: CSARGLGGRQETQYF
len: 12; v_gene: TRBV3-1; abundance: .; CDR3aa: CASSQDLRAYTF
len: 16; v_gene: TRBV9; abundance: .; CDR3aa: CASSAHPGGNNEKLFF
len: 14; v_gene: TRBV12-3/TRBV12-4; abundance: .; CDR3aa: CASSSQRYPDTQYF
len: 16; v_gene: TRBV11-2; abundance: few; CDR3aa: CASSLSGTGTGETQYF
len: 13; v_gene: TRBV12-3/TRBV12-4; abundance: .; CDR3aa: CASSLRQGQGYTF
len: 13; v_gene: TRBV5-1; abundance: .; CDR3aa: CASNFGDRGGYTF
len: 15; v_gene: TRBV20-1; abundance: .; CDR3aa: CSAIAGVATYNEQFF
len: 14; v_gene: TRBV24-1; abundance: once; CDR3aa: CATSDTLGLQTQYF
len: 16; v_gene: TRBV7-8; abundance: .; CDR3aa: CASSFVEKSSYNEQFF
len: 13; v_gene: TRBV6-6; abundance: .; CDR3aa: CASLAGESYEQYF
len: 18; v_gene: TRBV7-9; abundance: .; CDR3aa: CASRTGKLKPPGGEKLFF
len: 15; v_gene: TRBV6-2/TRBV6-3; abundance: few; CDR3aa: CASSYQGRVTYEQYF
len: 16; v_gene: TRBV28; abundance: few; CDR3aa: CASTSPGHGNSYEQYF
len: 16; v_gene: TRBV10-3; abundance: few; CDR3aa: CATRRTGTGDSYEQYF
len: 14; v_gene: TRBV29-1; abundance: few; CDR3aa: CSGTGGQHTDTQYF
len: 16; v_gene: TRBV28; abundance: .; CDR3aa: CASSLTGQGANQPQHF
len: 21; v_gene: TRBV2; abundance: once; CDR3aa: CASRGLAGGENHLSSYNEQYF
len: 15; v_gene: TRBV20-1; abundance: few; CDR3aa: CSAARDREGQETQYF
len: 13; v_gene: TRBV12-3/TRBV12-4; abundance: .; CDR3aa: CASSYPVAGELFF
len: 18; v_gene: TRBV27; abundance: .; CDR3aa: CASSSAGGGWSYNSPLHF
len: 14; v_gene: TRBV20-1; abundance: .; CDR3aa: CGLSPGGPADEQYF
len: 15; v_gene: TRBV10-3; abundance: .; CDR3aa: CAISGLRGLNTEAFF
len: 13; v_gene: TRBV27; abundance: few; CDR3aa: CASSPTLSYEQYF
len: 14; v_gene: TRBV3-1; abundance: few; CDR3aa: CASSQVVPPAGQFF
len: 15; v_gene: TRBV6-6; abundance: once; CDR3aa: CASTKGQGLTDTQYF
len: 14; v_gene: TRBV9; abundance: .; CDR3aa: CASRDDRGAGTQYF
len: 17; v_gene: TRBV7-9; abundance: .; CDR3aa: CASSYQTGQKKNTEAFF
len: 14; v_gene: TRBV2; abundance: few; CDR3aa: CASSVALMNTEAFF
len: 11; v_gene: TRBV20-1; abundance: few; CDR3aa: CSASNTDTQYF
len: 16; v_gene: TRBV20-1; abundance: .; CDR3aa: CSAPNPGGSSYNEQYF
len: 14; v_gene: TRBV12-5; abundance: few; CDR3aa: CATSQEGPVDTQYF
len: 15; v_gene: TRBV7-6; abundance: .; CDR3aa: CASSLGRQGVDKLFF
len: 15; v_gene: TRBV5-1; abundance: few; CDR3aa: CASSSHSAPGNEQYF
len: 18; v_gene: TRBV6-5; abundance: few; CDR3aa: CASSYSIRVSLYNSEQFF
len: 15; v_gene: TRBV5-1; abundance: .; CDR3aa: CASSLGATSYNEQFF
len: 15; v_gene: TRBV5-6; abundance: .; CDR3aa: CASSSFPIKMNEQYF
len: 17; v_gene: TRBV28; abundance: .; CDR3aa: CASSLYPGLASYNEQFF
len: 14; v_gene: TRBV27; abundance: .; CDR3aa: CASSSDRGRGEQYF
len: 15; v_gene: TRBV15; abundance: few; CDR3aa: CATSRVKGGSYEQYF
len: 18; v_gene: TRBV6-1; abundance: .; CDR3aa: CASSESRQGAKTNEKLFF
len: 15; v_gene: TRBV12-3/TRBV12-4; abundance: few; CDR3aa: CASSFKGTRQETQYF
len: 16; v_gene: TRBV12-3/TRBV12-4; abundance: .; CDR3aa: CASSFLAGTSTDTQYF
len: 15; v_gene: TRBV12-5; abundance: .; CDR3aa: CASDLGYSRQETQYF
len: 15; v_gene: TRBV6-5; abundance: .; CDR3aa: CASSYGDGGLDGYTF
len: 13; v_gene: TRBV30; abundance: .; CDR3aa: CAWSVQDNYGYTF
len: 15; v_gene: TRBV7-9; abundance: few; CDR3aa: CASSKVTSGSYEQYF
len: 12; v_gene: TRBV7-2; abundance: few; CDR3aa: CASSSGASEQYF
len: 15; v_gene: TRBV10-2; abundance: few; CDR3aa: CASRGLAGSDYEQYF
len: 11; v_gene: TRBV7-2; abundance: few; CDR3aa: CASSLVTRQFF
len: 17; v_gene: TRBV15; abundance: .; CDR3aa: CATSRAPSTLSPYEQYF
len: 17; v_gene: TRBV6-2/TRBV6-3; abundance: .; CDR3aa: CASSYSRGTGVMETQYF
len: 17; v_gene: TRBV10-3; abundance: few; CDR3aa: CAISESSGTLSYNEQYF
len: 16; v_gene: TRBV5-1; abundance: .; CDR3aa: CASSSDGAAGANVLTF